This entry lists 28 T cell receptor beta chains sequenced from one sample in a study of cytomegalovirus exposure and HLA in healthy donors. 13 Jbeta primers and 60 Vbeta primers were used for the PCR. TCRdb's table, derived via immunoSEQ multiplex PCR, lists solely in-frame clones and lacks some. The table records more than 90,000 clones, 81% of them present only once. Sequenced: PBMCs. The receptors come from a woman between 70 and 85 years old in good health and CMV-seropositive.

The J gene is TRBJ2-7, the V gene TRBV6-5; the D is unclear. Germline CDR1 and CDR2: MNHEY and SVGAGI. V lost 8 bases, J lost 4 bases, and 15 bases lay in between. CDR3 size: 13 residues. DNA for the CDR3: TGTGCCAGCCGCTCCCCAGGAAGGTACGAGCAGTACTTC. Its translation: CASRSPGRYEQYF.

The chain links TRBV5-1 to TRBJ2-5; TRBD2 matches 8 bases. This CDR3 spans 15 amino acids. Germline loops: CDR1 SGHRS, CDR2 YFSETQ. V was clipped by 4 bases and J by 5 bases; unmatched bases: 10. The CDR3 bases are TGCGCCAGCAGCCCGGGGAGCGGGAGCGGGGAGACCCAGTACTTC. Translating gives CASSPGSGSGETQYF.

V is TRBV6-5 and J is TRBJ1-4; TRBD1 is a possible D gene (6 bases). The CDR3 covers 13 residues. The germline gives CDR1 MNHEY, CDR2 SVGAGI. Trimming left V 3 bases short and J 8 bases short, with 10 bases between. CDR3 sequence reads: CASSYKDREKLFF. CDR3 coding DNA: TGTGCCAGCAGTTATAAGGACAGAGAAAAACTGTTTTTT.

V gene TRBV19 combines with J gene TRBJ2-7; 7 nucleotides line up with TRBD1. With V trimmed by 5 bases and J by 3 bases, 7 bases remained unmatched. The germline gives CDR1 LNHDA, CDR2 SQIVND (reference sequence). This CDR3 comprises 14 residues. The CDR3 loop is CASSDPGQNYEQYF. CDR3 nucleotides: TGTGCCAGTAGTGATCCGGGACAGAACTACGAGCAGTACTTC.

The genes are TRBV4-3 and TRBJ2-1, with 9 bases lining up with TRBD2. Germline CDR1 is LGHNA and CDR2 is YSLEER. V lost 0 bases to trimming and J lost 12 bases; unmatched junction nucleotides: 12. This CDR3 has 16 amino acids. DNA for the CDR3: TGCGCCAGCAGCCAAGAGGAGACTAGCGGTCCGGGGGGGCAGTTCTTC. It yields the protein CASSQEETSGPGGQFF.

CDR3 sequence reads: CASSADRGNTGELFF. CDR3 DNA sequence: TGTGCCAGCAGCGCGGACAGGGGGAACACCGGGGAGCTGTTTTTT. The chain couples TRBV7-3 to TRBJ2-2; TRBD1 matches at 9 bases. Germline CDR1 SGHTA, CDR2 FQGTGA. The trim removed 5 bases at V and 1 base at J, leaving 2 bases unmatched. CDR3 length: 15 amino acids.

The chain carries TRBV9 and TRBJ2-3; possibly TRBD1 for D (6 bases). V was shortened by 0 bases and J by 0 bases, with 11 bases between the two germline ends. The CDR3 spans 16 residues. Germline CDR1 is SGDLS and CDR2 is YYNGEE. The CDR3 DNA is TGTGCCAGCAGCGTAGGCGACAGGACTAGCACAGATACGCAGTATTTT. This translates into CASSVGDRTSTDTQYF.

J is TRBJ1-3 and V is TRBV5-4; TRBD1 might be the D (6 bases). V gave up 5 bases and J gave up 4 bases, with 13 bases separating them. The germline V gene has CDR1 SGHNT and CDR2 YYREEE (reference sequence). This CDR3 is 14 amino acids long. This CDR3 is CASREGVGGNTIYF. The CDR3, as DNA: TGTGCCAGCAGAGAGGGGGTGGGCGGAAACACCATATATTTT. Looking up the rest from reference TRBV5-4 and TRBJ1-3 gives the full variable domain: ETGVTQSPTHLIKTRGQQVTLRCSSQSGHNTVSWYQQALGQGPQFIFQYYREEENGRGNFPPRFSGLQFPNYSSELNVNALELDDSALYLCASREGVGGNTIYFGEGSWLTVV.

The V call is TRBV11-3, the J call TRBJ1-1, with 7 bases lining up with TRBD1. With 4 bases clipped from V and 4 bases from J, the junction kept 6 bases outside the gene matches. Per the germline V gene, CDR1 is SGHNT and CDR2 is YENEEA. This CDR3 is 14 amino acids long. For the CDR3, the DNA is TGTGCCAGCAGCTCGACAGGGATTGGCACTGAAGCTTTCTTT. Residues: CASSSTGIGTEAFF. Based on the CDR3 plus reference TRBV11-3 and TRBJ1-1, the full variable domain is EAGVVQSPRYKIIEKKQPVAFWCNPISGHNTLYWYLQNLGQGPELLIRYENEEAVDDSQLPKDRFSAERLKGVDSTLKIQPAELGDSAVYLCASSSTGIGTEAFFGQGTRLTVV.

The V call is TRBV11-2, the J call TRBJ2-5; tentatively, D is TRBD2 (6 bases). The CDR3 consists of 15 residues. The ends were cut back, 2 bases at V and 0 bases at J, with 10 bases in the middle. CDR1 and CDR2 from the germline V gene are SGHAT and FQNNGV. Written as DNA, the CDR3 is TGTGCCAGCAGCTTAATGAGCGGGTACCAAGAGACCCAGTACTTC. The encoded protein is CASSLMSGYQETQYF.

V usage is TRBV30 and J usage is TRBJ2-4; 10 positions agree with TRBD2. The CDR3 loop spans 14 amino acids. With V trimmed by 2 bases and J by 6 bases, 4 bases remained unmatched. The germline V gene has CDR1 GTSNPN and CDR2 SVGIG (reference sequence). In DNA form, the CDR3 reads TGTGCCTGGAGTCCCGGACTAGCGGCAAACATTCAGTACTTC. It encodes CAWSPGLAANIQYF.

The chain recombines TRBV29-1 with TRBJ2-3, with D possibly TRBD1 on 6 matching bases. V was cut by 0 bases and J by 4 bases, with 17 bases left in between. The CDR3 is 16 amino acids. Looked up from germline, CDR1 is SQVTM and CDR2 is ANQGSEA. CDR3 sequence (DNA): TGCAGCGTTGAAGATCGGTTAGCGAAGGGGGCAGATACGCAGTATTTT. Its protein product is CSVEDRLAKGADTQYF.

The gene calls are TRBV7-9 and TRBJ2-1, with TRBD1 identical over 7 bases. There are 14 residues in the CDR3. Germline V gene sequence: CDR1 SEHNR, CDR2 FQNEAQ (reference sequence). With V trimmed by 11 bases and J by 5 bases, 12 bases remained unmatched. The CDR3 DNA reads as TGTGCCGGGTCAGGGGGAACCGTGCACAATGAGCAGTTCTTC. It codes for CAGSGGTVHNEQFF.

This chain uses TRBV9 with TRBJ2-2; D may be TRBD1 (6 bases). Trimming pared 4 bases from V and 8 bases from J, leaving 21 bases between. This CDR3 comprises 16 residues. The germline V gene has CDR1 SGDLS and CDR2 YYNGEE. The CDR3 reads CASSIPSTGLGGELFF. In DNA form, the CDR3 reads TGTGCCAGCAGCATCCCATCGACAGGTTTAGGAGGGGAGCTGTTTTTT. Together with reference TRBV9 and TRBJ2-2, the CDR3 gives the full variable domain: DSGVTQTPKHLITATGQRVTLRCSPRSGDLSVYWYQQSLDQGLQFLIQYYNGEERAKGNILERFSAQQFPDLHSELNLSSLELGDSALYFCASSIPSTGLGGELFFGEGSRLTVL.

V usage is TRBV23-1 and J usage is TRBJ1-1, with TRBD1 identical over 9 bases. TRBV23-1 is labeled an ORF, and its function is uncertain. The CDR3 totals 17 residues. V trimming: 0 bases; J trimming: 7 bases; junction bases outside the gene matches: 12. CDR3 residues: CASSQSRTGDRIREAFF. As DNA, the CDR3 is TGCGCCAGCAGTCAATCGAGGACAGGGGACAGGATCCGTGAAGCTTTCTTT.

V is TRBV19 and J is TRBJ2-3, with 8 bases that match TRBD2. CDR1 LNHDA and CDR2 SQIVND come from the germline V gene (reference sequence). The CDR3 runs 15 residues. The V and J ends lost 3 bases and 2 bases, in that order; junction bases with no gene match: 4. CDR3 nucleotides: TGTGCCAGTAGTATGGCAGCGGGAGTCACAGATACGCAGTATTTT. Translated: CASSMAAGVTDTQYF.

The V call is TRBV19, the J call TRBJ1-1; no clear D. Looked up from germline, CDR1 is LNHDA and CDR2 is SQIVND (reference sequence). V lost 3 bases and J lost 1, with 6 bases in between. The CDR3 contains 13 residues. The CDR3 protein is CASSIVRNTEAFF. As DNA, the CDR3 is TGTGCCAGTAGTATCGTTAGGAACACTGAAGCTTTCTTT.

The chain recombines TRBV7-9 with TRBJ1-1, with 7 bases fitting TRBD1. V trimming: 10 bases; J trimming: 4 bases; junction bases outside the gene matches: 12. Germline V gene sequence: CDR1 SEHNR, CDR2 FQNEAQ (reference sequence). The CDR3 is 14 amino acids. Written as DNA, the CDR3 is TGTGCCAACCGACAGGGTCGTTCGGGCACTGAAGCTTTCTTT. Translating gives CANRQGRSGTEAFF.

The chain is built from TRBV5-6 and TRBJ2-3, with D unclear. The CDR3 is made up of 16 amino acids. V was cut by 4 bases and J by 0 bases, with 15 bases left in between. The germline V gene encodes CDR1 SGHDT and CDR2 YYEEEE. For the CDR3, the DNA is TGTGCCAGCAGCCCGGTCGGAGTGGATAGCACAGATACGCAGTATTTT. This codes for CASSPVGVDSTDTQYF.

This clone was observed a few times. The chain combines TRBV10-3 with TRBJ1-1; D not certain. The CDR3 consists of 12 residues. Germline CDR1 reads ENHRY; CDR2 reads SYGVKD. V was trimmed by 11 bases and J by 12 bases, leaving 22 bases between them. CDR3 loop: CALLDPPHLTFF. As DNA, the CDR3 is TGTGCCTTGCTAGATCCCCCCCACCTAACTTTCTTT.

The rearrangement uses TRBV18 and TRBJ2-7; TRBD2 matches at 14 bases. Germline CDR1 KGHSH, CDR2 LQKENI. The CDR3 totals 14 residues. The trim removed 5 bases at V and 6 bases at J, leaving 3 bases unmatched. The CDR3 nucleotides are TGTGCCAGCTCAGGGACTAGCGGGAGTAGCGAGCAGTACTTC. Translated: CASSGTSGSSEQYF. The entire variable domain, with the rest obtained from reference TRBV18 and TRBJ2-7, is as follows: NAGVMQNPRHLVRRRGQEARLRCSPMKGHSHVYWYRQLPEEGLKFMVYLQKENIIDESGMPKERFSAEFPKEGPSILRIQQVVRGDSAAYFCASSGTSGSSEQYFGPGTRLTVT.

This clone was detected once. This chain uses TRBV7-2 with TRBJ1-2; D is unclear. This CDR3 spans 15 amino acids. V shed 2 bases and J shed 5 bases, with 15 bases lying between them. The germline gives CDR1 SGHTA, CDR2 FQGNSA. For the CDR3, the DNA is TGTGCCAGCAGCTTATCGACAATTCAGTCATATGGCTACACCTTC. It is translated as CASSLSTIQSYGYTF.

This clone came up a few times. The chain combines TRBV7-3 with TRBJ2-3, with TRBD1 matching 7 bases. Unmatched junction bases numbered 3, after V lost 1 base and J lost 2 bases. Germline V gene sequence: CDR1 SGHTA, CDR2 FQGTGA. This CDR3 has 15 amino acids. The CDR3 DNA reads TGTGCCAGCAGCTTAAACACAGGGGCCACAGATACGCAGTATTTT. Translation: CASSLNTGATDTQYF.

This clone was picked up one time. J is TRBJ2-7 and V is TRBV28; weak D call: TRBD1 (5 bases). This CDR3 has 14 amino acids. Between the trimmed V and J ends, which lost 3 bases and 7 bases, there was a span of 16 bases. The V gene's germline CDR1 is MDHEN and CDR2 SYDVKM. DNA for the CDR3: TGTGCCAGCAGTTTGGAATACAGGAGTCGAGAGCAGTACTTC. Its protein product is CASSLEYRSREQYF.

This sequence joins TRBV27 and TRBJ2-5; 8 bases are a match to TRBD2. J was trimmed by 2 bases and V by 6 bases; bases with no gene match: 14. The length of the CDR3 is 17 residues. The germline CDR1 and CDR2 sequences are MNHEY and SMNVEV (reference sequence). The CDR3 sequence: CASRTLLSGGSQETQYF. The CDR3 coding sequence is TGTGCCAGCAGGACCCTGTTGAGCGGGGGAAGTCAAGAGACCCAGTACTTC.

The chain couples TRBV4-1 to TRBJ2-3; 14 bases agree with TRBD2. Germline V CDR1 and CDR2: MGHRA, YSYEKL. J was trimmed by 3 bases and V by 2 bases; bases with no gene match: 13. The CDR3 loop spans 20 amino acids. This CDR3 is CASSQTGTSGRGRETDTQYF. The CDR3, as DNA: TGCGCCAGCAGCCAAACTGGGACTAGCGGGAGAGGTAGAGAAACAGATACGCAGTATTTT.

Only a few counts were recorded for this clone. The genes are TRBV19 and TRBJ1-5; no clear D. The CDR3 is made up of 15 amino acids. CDR1 and CDR2 (germline): LNHDA, SQIVND (reference sequence). V was trimmed by 3 bases and J by 7 bases, leaving 16 bases between them. The chain's CDR3 is CASSIITSVSQPQHF. CDR3 nucleotide sequence: TGTGCCAGTAGTATCATCACCTCGGTGTCCCAGCCCCAGCATTTT.

V usage is TRBV5-1 and J usage is TRBJ2-5; 10 bases map to TRBD2. Germline CDR1 reads SGHRS; CDR2 reads YFSETQ. After removal of 0 bases from V and 1 base from J, the junction contained 3 bases not matched to a gene. This CDR3 region has 16 residues. The CDR3 DNA follows: TGCGCCAGCAGCTTGGACGCTAGCGGGGGCCAAGAGACCCAGTACTTC. As protein: CASSLDASGGQETQYF.